What follows are 16 T cell receptor beta chains derived from one specimen sequenced in a study of T-cell reconstitution after alpha-beta-depleted transplantation in children. The library targeted TCRbeta and was prepared with unique molecular identifiers. TCRdb independently ran MiXCR on the PCR reads; one entry per CDR3 protein. The profile shows 670,000 or so distinct CDR3 sequences, under 15% of them singletons. The sample in question was PBMCs, obtained before TCRalphabeta/CD19-depleted stem cell transplant. These receptors were taken from a girl aged 2-9 years with congenital amegakaryocytic thrombocytopenia, due to receive a stem cell transplant.

This clonotype was seen repeatedly, ten times or more. V usage is TRBV5-1 and J usage is TRBJ2-1, with D maybe TRBD2 (5 bases). The CDR3 consists of 15 residues. Between the trimmed V and J ends, which lost 4 bases and 10 bases, there was a span of 21 bases. The germline V gene encodes CDR1 SGHRS and CDR2 YFSETQ. The CDR3 DNA reads as TGCGCCAGCAGCATTGGGGTCTCCCTAGCTTCGGAGCAGTTCTTC. This codes for CASSIGVSLASEQFF.

This clonotype was counted ten times or more. The V gene is TRBV7-9, the J gene TRBJ2-3; the D is unclear. CDR1 SEHNR and CDR2 FQNEAQ come from the germline V gene (reference sequence). V was shortened by 3 bases and J by 7 bases, with 11 bases between the two germline ends. The CDR3 is 13 amino acids. CDR3: CASSFTLPYTQYF. The DNA of the CDR3 is TGTGCCAGCAGCTTTACCCTCCCCTATACGCAGTATTTT.

This clonotype was seen only a few times. DNA for the CDR3: TGTGCCAGCAGCTTACAGCAGGGGCCTAGCTCCTACGAGCAGTACTTC. Protein: CASSLQQGPSSYEQYF. This rearrangement joins TRBV7-6 to TRBJ2-7; D might be TRBD1 (6 bases). The V end was cut by 2 bases, the J end by 0 bases, with 14 bases between. From germline, CDR1 is SGHVS and CDR2 FNYEAQ. The CDR3 contains 16 residues.

This clonotype was seen only a few times. V gene TRBV5-6 combines with J gene TRBJ2-1, with 15 bases aligning to TRBD2. The CDR3 is 20 residues long. CDR1 SGHDT and CDR2 YYEEEE come from the germline V gene. Germline trimming cut 3 bases from V and 2 bases from J; bases unmatched to any gene: 12. The CDR3 here is CASSYYVPGLAGGPYNEQFF. In DNA, the CDR3 is TGTGCCAGCAGCTACTACGTCCCGGGACTAGCGGGAGGACCCTACAATGAGCAGTTCTTC.

The genes are TRBV20-1 and TRBJ2-5; TRBD1 agrees at 10 bases. CDR3 length: 14 residues. Germline V gene lookup returns CDR1 DFQATT and CDR2 SNEGSKA (reference sequence). J was trimmed by 4 bases and V by 2 bases; bases with no gene match: 4. Here the CDR3 reads CSARWDRGSETQYF. CDR3 coding DNA: TGCAGTGCTAGATGGGACAGGGGTTCAGAGACCCAGTACTTC.

This clonotype occurred many times. The chain couples TRBV20-1 to TRBJ2-2; maybe TRBD2 (5 bases). CDR1 and CDR2 (germline): DFQATT, SNEGSKA (reference sequence). V was shortened by 3 bases and J by 7 bases, with 12 bases between the two germline ends. The length of the CDR3 is 13 residues. The CDR3 DNA is TGCAGTGCTAGTAGGACTGCCGACGGGGAGCTGTTTTTT. It encodes CSASRTADGELFF.

V is TRBV5-1 and J is TRBJ2-1; no definite D call. This CDR3 spans 14 amino acids. The V gene lost 4 bases and the J gene lost 7 bases, with 15 bases spanning the gap. Germline V gene lookup returns CDR1 SGHRS and CDR2 YFSETQ. CDR3: CASSPGYGRNEQFF. Written as DNA, the CDR3 is TGCGCCAGCAGCCCCGGGTACGGTAGGAATGAGCAGTTCTTC.

The CDR3 DNA reads TGCGCCAGCAGCCATTCAGTGAAGTCCGGGAGGCCTCCCTACGAGCAGTACTTC. Translated: CASSHSVKSGRPPYEQYF. The V call is TRBV4-1, the J call TRBJ2-7; TRBD2 matches 7 bases. CDR3 length: 18 residues. The germline V gene encodes CDR1 MGHRA and CDR2 YSYEKL. V lost 3 bases to trimming and J lost 2 bases; unmatched junction nucleotides: 16.

This clonotype was recorded at least ten times. The chain employs TRBV29-1 and TRBJ1-1; possibly TRBD1 for D (5 bases). The CDR3 has 12 amino acids. The germline V and J ends were trimmed by 6 bases and 8 bases, with 16 bases remaining between them. Germline V gene lookup returns CDR1 SQVTM and CDR2 ANQGSEA. CDR3 DNA sequence: TGCAGCGTAGAGAGGGGCAGGGTAGAAGCTTTCTTT. Residues: CSVERGRVEAFF.

This clonotype was seen a handful of times. V is TRBV7-3 and J is TRBJ2-3; 13 bases fit TRBD2. This CDR3 has 16 amino acids. V lost 4 bases to trimming and J lost 6 bases; unmatched junction nucleotides: 7. Germline values: CDR1 SGHTA, CDR2 FQGTGA. This CDR3 is CASSSGLAGVYDTQYF. CDR3 in DNA: TGTGCCAGCAGCTCCGGACTAGCGGGGGTCTACGATACGCAGTATTTT.

This chain links TRBV7-9 with TRBJ2-2; 8 positions agree with TRBD1. This CDR3 region has 14 residues. Germline trimming cut 7 bases from V and 3 bases from J; bases unmatched to any gene: 4. Germline CDR1 reads SEHNR; CDR2 reads FQNEAQ (reference sequence). CDR3 amino acids: CASTQGADTGELFF. In nucleotides, the CDR3 is TGTGCCAGCACCCAGGGGGCGGACACCGGGGAGCTGTTTTTT.

This clonotype was seen at least ten times. This sequence joins TRBV6-2 or TRBV6-3 and TRBJ2-7; TRBD2 matches 13 bases. CDR1 and CDR2 from the germline V gene are MNHEY and SVGEGT. The CDR3 has 16 residues. Germline trimming cut 5 bases from V and 7 bases from J; bases unmatched to any gene: 11. Here the CDR3 reads CASSETGLAGEGEQYF. CDR3 coding DNA: TGTGCCAGCAGTGAGACAGGACTAGCGGGAGAGGGGGAGCAGTACTTC.

This clonotype showed up many times. Mismatch with germline at one junction end may stem from a read error. The chain carries TRBV20-1 and TRBJ2-3; no reliable D call. The CDR3 spans 13 residues. From germline, CDR1 is DFQATT and CDR2 SNEGSKA (reference sequence). DNA of the CDR3: TGCAGTCCTAGTTCTTTCGGCACAGATACGCAGTATTTT. Residues: CSPSSFGTDTQYF.

The chain employs TRBV10-3 and TRBJ2-1, with D tentatively TRBD1 (5 bases). Trimming took off 0 bases at V and 0 bases at J, with 12 bases between the two ends. Germline-derived CDR1 and CDR2 are ENHRY and SYGVKD. CDR3 length: 17 amino acids. In nucleotides, the CDR3 is TGTGCCATCAGTGAGTCAGGGGCCACCAGCTCCTACAATGAGCAGTTCTTC. This codes for CAISESGATSSYNEQFF.

This chain links TRBV4-1 with TRBJ2-1; D is undetermined. This CDR3 comprises 16 residues. CDR1 and CDR2 (germline): MGHRA, YSYEKL. V lost 1 base and J 8 bases, leaving 18 bases between the germline ends. CDR3 in DNA: TGCGCCAGCAGCCAAGCTGGGTATCTTCCCGAGGATGAGCAGTTCTTC. Protein: CASSQAGYLPEDEQFF.

The chain couples TRBV18 to TRBJ2-5, with TRBD1 as a possible D gene (6 bases). The germline V gene encodes CDR1 KGHSH and CDR2 LQKENI. The CDR3 loop spans 13 amino acids. V was trimmed by 6 bases and J by 5 bases, leaving 13 bases between them. This CDR3 is CASSPGHRETQYF. CDR3 coding DNA: TGTGCCAGCTCTCCGGGACATCGGGAGACCCAGTACTTC.